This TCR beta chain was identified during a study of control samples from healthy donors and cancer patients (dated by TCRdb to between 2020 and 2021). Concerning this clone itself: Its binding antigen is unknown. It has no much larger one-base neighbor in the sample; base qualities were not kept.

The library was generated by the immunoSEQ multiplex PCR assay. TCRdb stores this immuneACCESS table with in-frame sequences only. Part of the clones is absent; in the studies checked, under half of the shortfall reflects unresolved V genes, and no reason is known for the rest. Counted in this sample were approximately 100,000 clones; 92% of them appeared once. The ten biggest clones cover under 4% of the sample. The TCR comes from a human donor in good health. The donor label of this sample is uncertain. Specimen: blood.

In nucleotides, the sequence is TGTGCCAGCAGCCAAGAGGACAGGGGGAACACTGAAGCTTTCTTT. Its protein reads: CASSQEDRGNTEAFF. Rearrangement joined TRBV3-1 (or the pseudogene TRBV3-2) to TRBJ1-1; 9 bases in between match TRBD1. Unmatched junction bases come to 0, with V trimmed by 0 bases and J by 1 base. Based on the germline V gene (reference sequence), the CDR1 and CDR2 sequences are LGHDT and YNNKEL. From its cysteine to its phenylalanine, the CDR3 spans 15 amino acids. Only the CDR3 DNA is retained, 45 bases long and in frame from the first base.